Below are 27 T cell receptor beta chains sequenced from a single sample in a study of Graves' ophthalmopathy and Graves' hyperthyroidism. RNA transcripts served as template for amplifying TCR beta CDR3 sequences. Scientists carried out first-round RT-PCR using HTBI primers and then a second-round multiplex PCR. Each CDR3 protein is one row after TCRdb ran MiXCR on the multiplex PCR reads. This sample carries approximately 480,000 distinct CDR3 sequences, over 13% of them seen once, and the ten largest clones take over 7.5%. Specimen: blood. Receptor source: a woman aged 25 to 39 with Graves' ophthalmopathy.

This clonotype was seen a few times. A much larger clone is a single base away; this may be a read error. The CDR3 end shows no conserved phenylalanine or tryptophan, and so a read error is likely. As DNA, the CDR3 is TGCAGTGCTAGAAGGGGGGCGGGAGGGCCTAACGAGCAGTACTTG. Its protein is CSARRGAGGPNEQYL. This rearrangement joins TRBV20-1 to TRBJ2-7, with 9 positions matching TRBD2. Germline V gives CDR1 DFQATT, CDR2 SNEGSKA (reference sequence). J lost 5 bases, V lost 2 bases, and 10 bases had no gene match. The CDR3 consists of 15 residues.

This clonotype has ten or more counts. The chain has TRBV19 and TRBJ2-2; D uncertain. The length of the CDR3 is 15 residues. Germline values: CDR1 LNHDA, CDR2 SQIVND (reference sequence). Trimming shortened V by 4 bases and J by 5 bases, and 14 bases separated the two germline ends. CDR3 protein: CASSRRHRSTGELFF. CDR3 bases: TGTGCCAGTAGTAGAAGGCACAGAAGTACCGGGGAGCTGTTTTTT.

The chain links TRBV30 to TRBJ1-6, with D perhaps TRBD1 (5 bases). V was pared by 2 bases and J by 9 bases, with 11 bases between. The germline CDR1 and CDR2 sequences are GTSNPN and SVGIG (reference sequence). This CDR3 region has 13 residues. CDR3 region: CAWSNEGRSPLHF. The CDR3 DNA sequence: TGTGCCTGGAGTAACGAGGGGCGTTCACCCCTCCACTTT. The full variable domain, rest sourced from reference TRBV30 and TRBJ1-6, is SQTIHQWPATLVQPVGSPLSLECTVEGTSNPNLYWYRQAAGRGLQLLFYSVGIGQISSEVPQNLSASRPQDRQFILSSKKLLLSDSGFYLCAWSNEGRSPLHFGNGTRLTVT.

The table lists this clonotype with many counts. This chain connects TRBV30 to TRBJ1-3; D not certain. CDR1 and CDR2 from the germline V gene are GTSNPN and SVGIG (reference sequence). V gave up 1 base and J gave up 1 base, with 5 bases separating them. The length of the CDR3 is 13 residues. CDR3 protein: CAWSEGSGNTIYF. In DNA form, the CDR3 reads TGTGCCTGGAGTGAGGGATCTGGAAACACCATATATTTT.

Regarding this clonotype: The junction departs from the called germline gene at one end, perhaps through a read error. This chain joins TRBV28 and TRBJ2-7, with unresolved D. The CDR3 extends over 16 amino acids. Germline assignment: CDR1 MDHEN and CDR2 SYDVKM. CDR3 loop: CASSLPQSAKGYEHYF. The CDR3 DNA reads TGTGCCAGCAGTTTACCCCAGAGTGCTAAGGGTTACGAGCACTACTTC.

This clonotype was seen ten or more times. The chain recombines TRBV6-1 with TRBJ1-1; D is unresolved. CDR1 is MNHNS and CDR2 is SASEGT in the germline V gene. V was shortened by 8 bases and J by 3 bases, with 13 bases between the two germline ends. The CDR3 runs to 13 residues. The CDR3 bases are TGTGCCAGCTATCGGAACTCGGACACTGAAGCTTTCTTT. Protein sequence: CASYRNSDTEAFF.

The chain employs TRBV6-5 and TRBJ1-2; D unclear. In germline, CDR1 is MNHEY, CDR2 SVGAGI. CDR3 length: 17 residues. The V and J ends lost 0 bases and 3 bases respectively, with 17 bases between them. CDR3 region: CASSYSTPGASDYGYTF. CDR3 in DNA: TGTGCCAGCAGTTACTCGACACCTGGAGCTTCAGACTATGGCTACACCTTC.

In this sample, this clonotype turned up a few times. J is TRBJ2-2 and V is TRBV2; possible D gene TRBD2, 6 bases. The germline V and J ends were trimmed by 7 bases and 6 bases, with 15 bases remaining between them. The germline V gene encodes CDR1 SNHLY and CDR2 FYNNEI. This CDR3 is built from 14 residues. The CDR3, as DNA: TGTGCCAGCAACGGGGGAGGAACCTCCGGGGAGCTGTTTTTT. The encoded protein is CASNGGGTSGELFF.

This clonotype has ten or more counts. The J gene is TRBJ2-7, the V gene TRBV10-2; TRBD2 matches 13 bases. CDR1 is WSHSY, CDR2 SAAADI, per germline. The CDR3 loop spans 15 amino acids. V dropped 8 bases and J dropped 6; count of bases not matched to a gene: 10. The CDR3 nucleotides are TGCGCCAGCCTCAAACTAGCGGGAGGGGTTAGCGAGCAGTACTTC. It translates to CASLKLAGGVSEQYF.

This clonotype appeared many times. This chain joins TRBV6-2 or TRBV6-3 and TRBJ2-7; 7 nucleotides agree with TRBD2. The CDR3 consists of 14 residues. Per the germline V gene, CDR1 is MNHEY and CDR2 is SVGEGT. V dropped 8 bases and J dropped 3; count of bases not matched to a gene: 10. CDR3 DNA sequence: TGTGCCAGCTGGGAGCGGGGAGTCGACTACGAGCAGTACTTC. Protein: CASWERGVDYEQYF.

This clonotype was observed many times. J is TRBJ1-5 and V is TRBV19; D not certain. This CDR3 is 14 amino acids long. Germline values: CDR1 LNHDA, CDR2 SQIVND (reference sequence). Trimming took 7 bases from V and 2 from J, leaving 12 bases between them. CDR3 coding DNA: TGTGCCAGTAATGAAGGCTACGGCAATCAGCCCCAGCATTTT. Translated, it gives CASNEGYGNQPQHF.

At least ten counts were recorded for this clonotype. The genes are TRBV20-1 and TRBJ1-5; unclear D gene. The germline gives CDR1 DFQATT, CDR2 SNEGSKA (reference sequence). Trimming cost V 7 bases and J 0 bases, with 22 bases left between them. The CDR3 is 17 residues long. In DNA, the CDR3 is TGCAGTGTGGATTCGGTCCTTGGGGTCGATAGCAATCAGCCCCAGCATTTT. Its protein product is CSVDSVLGVDSNQPQHF.

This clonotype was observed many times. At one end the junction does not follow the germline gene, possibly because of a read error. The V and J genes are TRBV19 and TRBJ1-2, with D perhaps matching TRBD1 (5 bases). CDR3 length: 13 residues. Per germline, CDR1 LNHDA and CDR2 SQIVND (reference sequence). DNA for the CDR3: TGTGCCACTAGTCTGGGACGTAACTATGGCTACACCTTC. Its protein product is CATSLGRNYGYTF.

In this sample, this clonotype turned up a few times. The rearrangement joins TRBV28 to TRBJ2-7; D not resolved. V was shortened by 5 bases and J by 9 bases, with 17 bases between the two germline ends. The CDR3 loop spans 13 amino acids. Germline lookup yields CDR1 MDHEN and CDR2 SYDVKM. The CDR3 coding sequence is TGTGCCAGCAGTCCCCGTTGGGTGGGTCTGCAGTACTTC. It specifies CASSPRWVGLQYF.

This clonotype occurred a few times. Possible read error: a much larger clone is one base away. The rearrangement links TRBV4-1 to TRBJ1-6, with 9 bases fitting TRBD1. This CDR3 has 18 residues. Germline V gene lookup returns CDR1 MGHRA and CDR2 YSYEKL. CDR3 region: CASSPEGGTGIYGSHLHF. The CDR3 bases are TGCGCCAGCAGCCCCGAGGGAGGGACAGGGATTTATGGTTCACACCTCCACTTT.

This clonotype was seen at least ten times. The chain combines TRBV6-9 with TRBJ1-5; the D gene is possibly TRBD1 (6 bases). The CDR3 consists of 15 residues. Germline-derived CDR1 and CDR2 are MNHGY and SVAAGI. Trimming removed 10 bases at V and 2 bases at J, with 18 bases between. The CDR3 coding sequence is TGTGCCATAATGTGGGGGCATTCGGGCAATCAGCCCCAGCATTTT. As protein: CAIMWGHSGNQPQHF.

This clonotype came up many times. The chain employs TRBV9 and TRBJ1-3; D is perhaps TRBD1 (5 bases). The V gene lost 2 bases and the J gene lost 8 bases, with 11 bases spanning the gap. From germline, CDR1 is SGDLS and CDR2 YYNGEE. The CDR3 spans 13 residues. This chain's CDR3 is CASSVRGADTIYF. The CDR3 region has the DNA TGTGCCAGCAGCGTTCGAGGGGCGGACACCATATATTTT. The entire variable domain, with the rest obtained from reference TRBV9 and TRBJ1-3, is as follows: DSGVTQTPKHLITATGQRVTLRCSPRSGDLSVYWYQQSLDQGLQFLIQYYNGEERAKGNILERFSAQQFPDLHSELNLSSLELGDSALYFCASSVRGADTIYFGEGSWLTVV.

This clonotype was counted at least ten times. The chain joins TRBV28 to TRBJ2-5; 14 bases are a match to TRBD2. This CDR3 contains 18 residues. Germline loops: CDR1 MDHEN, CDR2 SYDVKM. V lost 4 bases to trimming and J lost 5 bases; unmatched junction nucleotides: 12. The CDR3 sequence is CASSYRGTSGSSRETQYF. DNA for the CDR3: TGTGCCAGCAGTTACCGGGGGACTAGCGGGAGCAGCCGTGAGACCCAGTACTTC.

The CDR3 protein is CASESGDRAFF. In nucleotides, the CDR3 is TGTGCCAGCGAATCAGGGGATAGAGCTTTCTTT. The rearrangement links TRBV27 to TRBJ1-1, with D possibly matching TRBD1 (6 bases). V was pared by 8 bases and J by 10 bases, with 14 bases between. The germline V gene encodes CDR1 MNHEY and CDR2 SMNVEV (reference sequence). The CDR3 is 11 residues long.

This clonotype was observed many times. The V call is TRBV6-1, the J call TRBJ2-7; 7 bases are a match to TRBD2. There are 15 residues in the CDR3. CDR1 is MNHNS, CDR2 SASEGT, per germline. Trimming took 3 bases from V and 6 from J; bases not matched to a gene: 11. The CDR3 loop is CASSDVAGEGSEQYF. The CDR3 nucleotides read TGTGCCAGCAGTGACGTGGCGGGGGAGGGGAGCGAGCAGTACTTC.

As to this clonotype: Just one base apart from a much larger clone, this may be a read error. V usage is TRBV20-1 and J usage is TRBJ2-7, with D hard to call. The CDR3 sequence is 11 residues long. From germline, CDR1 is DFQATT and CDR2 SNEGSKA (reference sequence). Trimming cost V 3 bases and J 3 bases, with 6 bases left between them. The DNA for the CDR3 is TGCAGTGCTAGGTGGGACTACGAGCAGTACGTC. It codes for CSARWDYEQYV.

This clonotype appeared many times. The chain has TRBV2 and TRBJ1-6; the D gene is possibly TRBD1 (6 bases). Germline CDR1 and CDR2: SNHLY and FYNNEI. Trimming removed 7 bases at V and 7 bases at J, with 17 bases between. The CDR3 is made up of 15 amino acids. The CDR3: CASTTDRFNNSPLHF. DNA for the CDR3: TGTGCCAGCACTACCGACAGGTTCAACAATTCACCCCTCCACTTT.

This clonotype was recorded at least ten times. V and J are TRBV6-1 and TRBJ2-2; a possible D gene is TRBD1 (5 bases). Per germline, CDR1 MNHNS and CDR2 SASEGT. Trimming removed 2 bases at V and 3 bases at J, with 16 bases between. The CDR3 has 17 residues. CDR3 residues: CASSERFDRSDTGELFF. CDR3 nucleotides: TGTGCCAGCAGTGAAAGATTCGACAGATCGGACACCGGGGAGCTGTTTTTT.

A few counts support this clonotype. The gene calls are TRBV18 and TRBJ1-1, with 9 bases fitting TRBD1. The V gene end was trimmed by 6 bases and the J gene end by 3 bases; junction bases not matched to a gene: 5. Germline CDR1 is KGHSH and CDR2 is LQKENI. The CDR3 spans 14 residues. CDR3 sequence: CASSQDRGDTEAFF. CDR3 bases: TGTGCCAGCTCCCAGGACAGGGGAGACACTGAAGCTTTCTTT. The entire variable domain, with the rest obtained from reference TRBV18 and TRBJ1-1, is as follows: NAGVMQNPRHLVRRRGQEARLRCSPMKGHSHVYWYRQLPEEGLKFMVYLQKENIIDESGMPKERFSAEFPKEGPSILRIQQVVRGDSAAYFCASSQDRGDTEAFFGQGTRLTVV.

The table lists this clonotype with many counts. The CDR3 is CASSWGTGKGETQYF. As DNA, the CDR3 is TGTGCCAGCAGTTGGGGGACGGGGAAGGGGGAGACCCAGTACTTC. J is TRBJ2-5 and V is TRBV27; D is perhaps TRBD1 or TRBD2 (5 bases each). Germline loops: CDR1 MNHEY, CDR2 SMNVEV (reference sequence). With 4 bases removed from V and 5 bases from J, the gap between germline ends came to 17 bases. The CDR3 runs to 15 residues.

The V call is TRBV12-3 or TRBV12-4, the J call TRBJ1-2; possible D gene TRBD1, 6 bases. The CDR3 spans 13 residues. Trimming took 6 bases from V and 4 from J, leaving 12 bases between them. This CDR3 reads CASSRDKIYGYTF. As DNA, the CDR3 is TGTGCCAGCAGCCGGGACAAAATCTATGGCTACACCTTC.

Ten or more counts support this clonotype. The CDR3 is CATSAGRDTEAFF. The CDR3 region has the DNA TGTGCCACCAGTGCCGGTAGGGACACTGAAGCTTTCTTT. The V and J genes are TRBV24-1 and TRBJ1-1; D is undetermined. V was trimmed by 5 bases and J by 3 bases, leaving 9 bases between them. The length of the CDR3 is 13 residues. Germline V gene lookup returns CDR1 KGHDR and CDR2 SFDVKD.